The present T cell receptor (beta chain) was sequenced within a study of T cells in Graves' hyperthyroidism and ophthalmopathy. General study results and limits: Among thyroid clonotypes expanded above 0.001, most also appeared in blood.

TCR beta CDR3 sequences were amplified from RNA transcripts. The HTBI set primed first-round TCR CDR3 RT-PCR. Each CDR3 protein is one row after TCRdb ran MiXCR on the multiplex PCR reads. The repertoire holds 300,000 to 400,000 distinct CDR3 sequences, with 18% as singletons. There are many counts of this clonotype. Its target is unknown. The length of the CDR3 is 14 residues. Trimming stripped 5 bases from V and 0 bases from J, with 8 bases between. Not enrolled were patients with uncontrolled infection, other autoimmune disease, pregnancy or lactation. Each diagnosis was grounded in clinical symptoms, serum thyroxine and TRAb, thyroid ultrasound, and orbital computed tomography.

This clonotype was obtained from a man younger than 35 with Graves' ophthalmopathy. The sequenced sample was blood. The rearrangement uses TRBV12-3 or TRBV12-4 and TRBJ1-5; D unclear. This CDR3 reads CASSRDRSNQPQHF. The CDR3 DNA reads as TGTGCCAGCAGTCGCGACCGTAGCAATCAGCCCCAGCATTTT.